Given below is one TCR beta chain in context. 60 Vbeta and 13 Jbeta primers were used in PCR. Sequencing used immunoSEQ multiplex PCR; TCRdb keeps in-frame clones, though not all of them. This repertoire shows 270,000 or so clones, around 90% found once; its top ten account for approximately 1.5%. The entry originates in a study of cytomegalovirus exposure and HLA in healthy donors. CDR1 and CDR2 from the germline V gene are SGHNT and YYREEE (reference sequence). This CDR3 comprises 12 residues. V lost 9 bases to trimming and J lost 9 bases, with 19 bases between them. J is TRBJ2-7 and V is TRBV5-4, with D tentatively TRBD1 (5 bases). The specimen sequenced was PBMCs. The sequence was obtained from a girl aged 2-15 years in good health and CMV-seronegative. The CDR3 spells CATSRQPWGQYF. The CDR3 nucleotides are TGTGCCACCTCGCGACAGCCCTGGGGGCAGTACTTC.